The clone carrying this T cell receptor beta chain was detected only a few times. The antigen is not known. In TCRdb, the reads were re-called with MiXCR into one record per CDR3 protein. The sample has 600,000 to 800,000 distinct CDR3 sequences; 24% are singletons. V gave up 6 bases and J gave up 2 bases, with 13 bases separating them. The germline V gene has CDR1 SEHNR and CDR2 FQNEAQ (reference sequence). CDR3 length: 14 amino acids. The data originate from a study of T cell repertoires in cytomegalovirus infection. Findings and caveats of the study: HLA-C-restricted CMV-specific TCR beta clonotypes were dominant in the ex vivo response.

This TCR was sampled from a human donor in good health (CMV status not recorded). Some clones in this sample may be carry-over from other donors' samples. The rearrangement joins TRBV7-9 to TRBJ2-5, with D perhaps TRBD1 (6 bases). Sequencing used CD8+ T cells from PBMCs. The CDR3 DNA sequence: TGTGCCAGCAGACCTACAGGGTTTCAAGAGACCCAGTACTTC. Its translation is CASRPTGFQETQYF.